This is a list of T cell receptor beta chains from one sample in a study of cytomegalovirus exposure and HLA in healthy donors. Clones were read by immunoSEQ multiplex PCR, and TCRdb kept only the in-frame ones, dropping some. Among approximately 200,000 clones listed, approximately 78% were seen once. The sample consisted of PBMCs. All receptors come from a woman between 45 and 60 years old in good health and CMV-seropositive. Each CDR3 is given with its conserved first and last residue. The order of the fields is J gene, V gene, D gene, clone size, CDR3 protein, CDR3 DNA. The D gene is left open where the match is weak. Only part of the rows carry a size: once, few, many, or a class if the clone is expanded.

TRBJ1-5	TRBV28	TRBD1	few	CASKTGAGQPQHF	TGTGCCAGCAAAACAGGGGCGGGTCAGCCCCAGCATTTT
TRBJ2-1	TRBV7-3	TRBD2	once	CASSLTGTSGSRQFF	TGTGCCAGCAGCTTAACCGGGACTAGCGGGAGCAGGCAGTTCTTC
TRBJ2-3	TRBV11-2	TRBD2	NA	CASSLDFIAGVDTQYF	TGTGCCAGCAGCTTAGATTTTATAGCGGGAGTGGATACGCAGTATTTT
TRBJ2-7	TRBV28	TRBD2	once	CASSLGLAGDEQYF	TGTGCCAGCAGTTTGGGACTAGCGGGGGACGAGCAGTACTTC
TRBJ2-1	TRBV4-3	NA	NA	CASSQGDLYNEQFF	TGCGCCAGCAGCCAAGGGGACTTATACAATGAGCAGTTCTTC
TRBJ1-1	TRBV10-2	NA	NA	CASRDPGMNTEAFF	TGCGCCAGCAGGGATCCAGGAATGAACACTGAAGCTTTCTTT
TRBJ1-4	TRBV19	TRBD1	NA	CASLPSGQQNEKLFF	TGTGCCAGCCTCCCGTCGGGACAGCAAAATGAAAAACTGTTTTTT
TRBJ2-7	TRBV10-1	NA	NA	CASREVGGYEQYF	TGCGCCAGCAGAGAAGTGGGAGGCTACGAGCAGTACTTC
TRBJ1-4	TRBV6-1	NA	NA	CASSEQGGEKLFF	TGTGCCAGCAGTGAACAGGGTGGAGAAAAACTGTTTTTT
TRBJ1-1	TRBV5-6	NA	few	CASSWGGFVAFF	TGTGCCAGCAGCTGGGGGGGTTTTGTAGCTTTCTTT
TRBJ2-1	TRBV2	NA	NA	CASSDESDNEQFF	TGTGCCAGCAGTGACGAGTCTGACAATGAGCAGTTCTTC
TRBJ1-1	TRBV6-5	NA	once	CASSYEAGMNTEAFF	TGTGCCAGCAGTTACGAGGCGGGGATGAACACTGAAGCTTTCTTT
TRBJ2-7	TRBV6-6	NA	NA	CASSPSRALSNEQYF	TGTGCCAGCAGTCCCTCCAGGGCCCTTTCTAACGAGCAGTACTTC
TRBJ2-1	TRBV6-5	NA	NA	CASSSQGDEQFF	TGTGCCAGCAGCTCACAGGGAGATGAGCAGTTCTTC
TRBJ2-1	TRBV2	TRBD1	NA	CASSYRDRVKFF	TGTGCCAGCAGTTACCGGGACAGGGTGAAGTTCTTC
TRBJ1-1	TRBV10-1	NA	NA	CASSESTRVRNTEAFF	TGCGCCAGCAGTGAGTCGACTCGGGTGAGGAACACTGAAGCTTTCTTT
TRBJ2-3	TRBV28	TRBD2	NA	CASSIPGLGATDTQYF	TGTGCCAGCAGCATTCCGGGACTAGGGGCCACAGATACGCAGTATTTT
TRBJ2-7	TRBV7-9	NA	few	CASSPGAGPYEQYF	TGTGCCAGCAGCCCAGGGGCAGGGCCCTACGAGCAGTACTTC
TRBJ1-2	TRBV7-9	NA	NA	CSSSHRLYGYTF	TGTTCCAGCAGCCATAGACTCTATGGCTACACCTTC
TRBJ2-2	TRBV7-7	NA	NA	CASSSANTGELFF	TGTGCCAGCAGCTCAGCGAACACCGGGGAGCTGTTTTTT
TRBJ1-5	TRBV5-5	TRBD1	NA	CASSYTGAGQPQHF	TGTGCCAGCAGTTATACAGGGGCAGGTCAGCCCCAGCATTTT
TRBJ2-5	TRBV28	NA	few	CASVKRREAETQYF	TGTGCCAGCGTTAAGCGAAGAGAGGCAGAGACCCAGTACTTC
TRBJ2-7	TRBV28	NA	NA	CASRSTGHEQYF	TGTGCCAGCAGGAGCACAGGGCACGAGCAGTACTTC
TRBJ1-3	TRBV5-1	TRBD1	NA	CASSLTPRGRPGTIYF	TGCGCCAGCAGCTTGACTCCAAGGGGGCGGCCAGGGACCATATATTTT
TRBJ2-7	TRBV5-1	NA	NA	CASSLGGTGTYEQYF	TGCGCCAGCAGCCTTGGTGGTACAGGTACCTACGAGCAGTACTTC
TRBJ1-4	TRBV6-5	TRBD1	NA	CASSSGQGNEKLFF	TGTGCCAGCAGTAGTGGACAGGGTAATGAAAAACTGTTTTTT
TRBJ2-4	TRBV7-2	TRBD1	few	CASSLGQGEQNIQYF	TGTGCCAGCAGCTTAGGGCAGGGGGAACAAAACATTCAGTACTTC
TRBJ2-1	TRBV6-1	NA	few	CASSEFASGFRFF	TGTGCCAGCAGTGAATTCGCCTCGGGGTTTCGGTTCTTC
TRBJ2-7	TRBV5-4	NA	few	CASSSAGAYEQYF	TGTGCCAGCAGCTCAGCGGGTGCCTACGAGCAGTACTTC
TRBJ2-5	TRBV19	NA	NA	CAGVGGCGADQETQYF	TGTGCCGGGGTTGGCGGTTGTGGGGCAGACCAAGAGACCCAGTACTTC
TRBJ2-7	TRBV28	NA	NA	CAVSGSGPLYEQYF	TGTGCAGTTAGTGGGTCAGGGCCCCTCTACGAGCAGTACTTC
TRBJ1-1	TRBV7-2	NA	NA	CASSLLRGTEAFF	TGTGCCAGCAGCTTACTTCGGGGCACTGAAGCTTTCTTT
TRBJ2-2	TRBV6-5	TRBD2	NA	CASRESGSAGELFF	TGTGCCAGCAGAGAAAGCGGGAGTGCCGGGGAGCTGTTTTTT